These T cell receptor beta chains were read from a single sample in a study of T cells in Graves' hyperthyroidism and ophthalmopathy. TCRdb ran MiXCR on the multiplex PCR reads and lists one entry per CDR3 protein. The sample holds some 180,000 distinct CDR3 sequences, less than 20% seen once. The material sequenced was blood. These receptors were obtained from a woman between 45 and 65 years old with Graves' hyperthyroidism. Both conserved end residues are part of each CDR3. The D gene is left open where the match is weak. A clone size is listed for some rows: how often the clone was seen (once, few, many), or a class if it is expanded.

abundance	v_gene	j_gene	d_gene	CDR3nt	CDR3aa
many	TRBV30	TRBJ2-1	TRBD2	TGTGCCTGGAGTGCGAAGACTAGCGGGTACAATGAGCAGTTCTTC	CAWSAKTSGYNEQFF
many	TRBV6-5	TRBJ2-7	TRBD1	TGTGCCAGCAGTTACCAGGGGGCGACGTACGAGCAGTACTTC	CASSYQGATYEQYF
NA	TRBV3-1	TRBJ2-7	TRBD2	TGTGCCAGCAGAGGGCCGAGCGGGAGACCAACCGAGCAGTACTTC	CASRGPSGRPTEQYF
many	TRBV2	TRBJ1-5	TRBD1	TGTGCCAGCAGTCGACAGGGAGACTCATCATATAGCAATCAGCCCCAGCATTTT	CASSRQGDSSYSNQPQHF
many	TRBV7-9	TRBJ1-1	NA	TGTGCCAGCAGCCACGACAGGAACACTGAAGCTTTCTTT	CASSHDRNTEAFF
many	TRBV27	TRBJ2-3	NA	TGTGCCAGCAACCAATTCCGCAGCACAGATACGCAGTATTTT	CASNQFRSTDTQYF
many	TRBV2	TRBJ1-1	NA	TGTGCCAGCAGTGTCAGGCCAGAAGCTTTCTTT	CASSVRPEAFF
many	TRBV10-3	TRBJ1-1	NA	TGTGCCATCAGGGGCATTCAGGGGAACACTGAAGCTTTCTTT	CAIRGIQGNTEAFF
many	TRBV12-3/TRBV12-4	TRBJ2-7	NA	TGTGCCAGCAGTTATCCAGGGAGGGAGCAGTACTTC	CASSYPGREQYF
few	TRBV10-3	TRBJ1-1	NA	TGTGCCATCAGTGCGGGACACCCGAACACTGAAGCTTTCTTT	CAISAGHPNTEAFF
few	TRBV4-1	TRBJ1-2	NA	TGCGCCAGCAGCCTATGGCCGGGCGACGGCTACACCTTC	CASSLWPGDGYTF
NA	TRBV29-1	TRBJ1-1	NA	TGCAGCGTTCCGGCGGGGGGCCGAGGGGGGAACACTGAAGCTTTCTTT	CSVPAGGRGGNTEAFF
many	TRBV12-3/TRBV12-4	TRBJ2-1	TRBD2	TGTGCCAGCAGTTTTAGCGGGAGGGGGTACAATGAGCAGTTCTTC	CASSFSGRGYNEQFF
many	TRBV20-1	TRBJ2-5	TRBD2	TGCAGTGCTGGGACTAGCGGGAATGCAGAGACCCAGTACTTC	CSAGTSGNAETQYF
many	TRBV6-1	TRBJ2-2	NA	TGTGCCAGCAGTTATAACACGGCCGGGGAGCTGTTTTTT	CASSYNTAGELFF
NA	TRBV3-1	TRBJ2-3	NA	TGTGCCAGCAGCCCGTGGGGAGAGGGAGATACGCAGTATTTT	CASSPWGEGDTQYF